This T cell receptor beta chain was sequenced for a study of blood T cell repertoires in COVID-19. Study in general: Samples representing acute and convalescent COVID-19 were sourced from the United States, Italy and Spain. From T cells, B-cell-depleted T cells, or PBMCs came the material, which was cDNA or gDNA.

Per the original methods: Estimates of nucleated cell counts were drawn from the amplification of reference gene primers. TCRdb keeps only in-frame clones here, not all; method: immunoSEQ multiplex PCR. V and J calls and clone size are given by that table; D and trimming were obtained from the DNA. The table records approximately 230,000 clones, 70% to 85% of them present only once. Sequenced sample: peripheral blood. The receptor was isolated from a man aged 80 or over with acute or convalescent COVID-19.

In DNA, the CDR3 is TGTGCCAGTAGCTTACCGGGACAGGGCCCGGCTCATGGCTACACCTTC. This translates into CASSLPGQGPAHGYTF. The chain combines TRBV19 with TRBJ1-2; TRBD1 matches at 9 bases. This CDR3 has 16 amino acids. Trimming removed 6 bases from V and 6 bases from J; junction bases left unmatched: 14. CDR1 and CDR2 from the germline V gene are LNHDA and SQIVND (reference sequence).